This T cell receptor (beta chain) was captured in a study of graft-versus-host responses after intestinal transplantation. Study-level information: Anti-thymocyte globulin induction preceded two to four years of tacrolimus and steroid maintenance in all recipients.

Notes on this clone: The antigen remains unidentified.

The study's findings and limits: Allografts from individuals with graft-donor T cell macrochimerism displayed high graft-versus-host to host-versus-graft clonal ratios. With peak circulating GvH clone levels came an association with early post-transplant HvG declines. In recipient marrow, GvH clones were found, and some appeared first in ileum or blood.

The CDR3 covers 15 residues. Trimming shortened V by 3 bases and J by 5 bases, and 17 bases separated the two germline ends. Germline V CDR1 and CDR2: SGHRS, YFSETQ. Sequenced by immunoSEQ multiplex PCR; TCRdb stores in-frame clones only, minus some. This table has over 100,000 clones, around 95% appearing once. Sample: unstimulated CD8+ T cells sorted from spleen or lymph node cells, taken before intestinal transplant. J is TRBJ1-1 and V is TRBV5-1, with D perhaps TRBD1 (5 bases). This sequence originates from a human donor who received an intestinal transplant. In DNA, the CDR3 is TGCGCCAGCAGCTGGGGGGAGGGCGGAGAAACTGAAGCTTTCTTT. Amino acid sequence: CASSWGEGGETEAFF.